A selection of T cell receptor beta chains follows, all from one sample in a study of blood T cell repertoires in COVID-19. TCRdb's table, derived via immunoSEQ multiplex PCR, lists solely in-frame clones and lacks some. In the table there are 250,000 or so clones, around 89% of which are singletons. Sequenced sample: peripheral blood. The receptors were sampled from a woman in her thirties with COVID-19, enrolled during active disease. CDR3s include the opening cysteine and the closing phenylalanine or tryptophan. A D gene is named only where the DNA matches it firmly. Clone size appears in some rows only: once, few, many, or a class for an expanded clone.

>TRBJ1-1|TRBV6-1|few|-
TGTGCCAGCAGTGAACACTCCCAGGGTCAGGCTTTCTTT
CASSEHSQGQAFF
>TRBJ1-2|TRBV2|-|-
TGTGCCAGCTATCAAAGAGCCGGGGAGCACTATGGCTACACCTTC
CASYQRAGEHYGYTF
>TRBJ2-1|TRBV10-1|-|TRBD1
TGCGCCAGCAGTGAGTCCCCGGGACAGTCCAATGAGCAGTTCTTC
CASSESPGQSNEQFF
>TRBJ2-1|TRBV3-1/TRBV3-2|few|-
TGTGCCAGCAGCCAATTGGCCCTTGAGCAGTTCTTC
CASSQLALEQFF
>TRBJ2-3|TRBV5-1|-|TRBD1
TGCGCCAGCAGCCGCCAGGGACAGGGAAAAGAAGATACGCAGTATTTT
CASSRQGQGKEDTQYF
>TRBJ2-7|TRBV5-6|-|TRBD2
TGTGCCAGCAGCCAAATTGGCGGGGGGTACTACGAGCAGTACTTC
CASSQIGGGYYEQYF
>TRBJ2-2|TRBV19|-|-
TGTGCCAGTAGTTACGGGAACACCGGGGAGCTGTTTTTT
CASSYGNTGELFF
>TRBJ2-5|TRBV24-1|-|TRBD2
TGTGCCACCAGTGATTTGGTAGGGAGGGAAGAGACCCAGTACTTC
CATSDLVGREETQYF
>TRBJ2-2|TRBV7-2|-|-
TGTGCCAGCAGCTCAGGGGGGCCCGGGGAGCTGTTTTTT
CASSSGGPGELFF
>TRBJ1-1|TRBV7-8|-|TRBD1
TGTGCCAGCTTAGGACAGGTGAACACTGAAGCTTTCTTT
CASLGQVNTEAFF
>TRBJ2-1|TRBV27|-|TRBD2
TGTGCCAGCAGTTTAAGGAATGGACTAGCGGTTTACAATGAGCAGTTCTTC
CASSLRNGLAVYNEQFF
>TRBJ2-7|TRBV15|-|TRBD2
TGTGCCACCGGGCGGGGGGACACCTACGAGCAGTACTTC
CATGRGDTYEQYF
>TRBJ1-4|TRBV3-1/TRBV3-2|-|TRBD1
TGTGCCAGCAGTCGATCACTACAGGGGTCCTGGGAAAAACTGTTTTTT
CASSRSLQGSWEKLFF
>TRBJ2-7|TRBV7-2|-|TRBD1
TGTGCCAGCAGCTTAGCTACCGGGACAGGGGGCGTCGAGCAGTACTTC
CASSLATGTGGVEQYF
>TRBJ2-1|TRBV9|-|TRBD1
TGTGCCAGCAGCGTAGCTTTTGAGGGGGCTGAGCAGTTCTTC
CASSVAFEGAEQFF
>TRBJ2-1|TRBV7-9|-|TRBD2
TGTGCCAGCAGCCCCTCCGGGCTAGCGGGCACCAATGAGCAGTTCTTC
CASSPSGLAGTNEQFF
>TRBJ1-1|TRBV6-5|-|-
TGTGCCAGCAGTCCCCCCAGGGGATTGAACACTGAAGCTTTCTTT
CASSPPRGLNTEAFF
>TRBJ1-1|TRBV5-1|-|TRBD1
TGCGCCAGCAGCTCGACAGGGGGTGGAACTGAAGCTTTCTTT
CASSSTGGGTEAFF
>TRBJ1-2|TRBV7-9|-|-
TGTGCCAGCAGCTTCGGACAGTCTTATGGCTACACCTTC
CASSFGQSYGYTF
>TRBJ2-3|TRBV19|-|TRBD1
TGTGCCAGTAGTATAGTTGAACGGACAGGGGGCCCTCAGTGGAGCACAGATACGCAGTATTTT
CASSIVERTGGPQWSTDTQYF
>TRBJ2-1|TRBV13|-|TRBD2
TGTGCCAGCAGCGCCCTAGCGGGAGGGCCGGAATTGAACAATGAGCAGTTCTTC
CASSALAGGPELNNEQFF
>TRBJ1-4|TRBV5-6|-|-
TGTGCCAGCAGCTTGGCCCCGGGACAAACTAATGAAAAACTGTTTTTT
CASSLAPGQTNEKLFF
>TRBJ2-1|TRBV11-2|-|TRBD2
TGTGCCAGCAGCTTAGTACTAGCGGGGGACGATGAGCAGTTCTTC
CASSLVLAGDDEQFF
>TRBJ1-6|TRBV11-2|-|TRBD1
TGTGCCAGCAGCCCCAGGACAGGGATGGAATATAATTCACCCCTCCACTTT
CASSPRTGMEYNSPLHF
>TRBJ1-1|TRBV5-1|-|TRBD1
TGCGCCAGCAGCTTGGCCCCCGGGACAGCTACCCAAGCTTTCTTT
CASSLAPGTATQAFF
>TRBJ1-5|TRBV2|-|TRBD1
TGTGCCAGCAGTTCTACGCAGGGGGCCAGCAATCAGCCCCAGCATTTT
CASSSTQGASNQPQHF
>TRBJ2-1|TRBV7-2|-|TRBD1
TGTGCCAGCAGCTTAGCGGGGACAGGGGGTCGGTTCTTC
CASSLAGTGGRFF
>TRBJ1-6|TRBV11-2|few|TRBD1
TGTGCCAGCAGCGCGCAGGGGGCAGCGCAGAATTCACCCCTCCACTTT
CASSAQGAAQNSPLHF
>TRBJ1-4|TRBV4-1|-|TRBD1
TGCGCCAGCAGCCCACAGGGAAGGGGGCTAATGAACGAAAAACTGTTTTTT
CASSPQGRGLMNEKLFF
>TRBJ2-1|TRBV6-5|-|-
TGTGCCAGCAGCAGAAACAATGAGCAGTTCTTC
CASSRNNEQFF
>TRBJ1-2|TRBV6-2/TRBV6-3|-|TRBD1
TGTGCCAGCAGTACTTTAAACGAACCCGGGACAGGGTTCTATGGCTACACCTTC
CASSTLNEPGTGFYGYTF
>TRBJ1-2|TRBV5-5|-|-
TGTGCCAGCAGCTTGAACGGAGGGCCCTATGGCTACACCTTC
CASSLNGGPYGYTF
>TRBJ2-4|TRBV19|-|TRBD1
TGTGCCAGTAGAAAAATGACAGGGGATAAAAACATTCAGTACTTC
CASRKMTGDKNIQYF
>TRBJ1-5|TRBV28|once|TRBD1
TGTGCCAGCAGGGAACAGGGGGATTATCAGCCCCAGCATTTT
CASREQGDYQPQHF
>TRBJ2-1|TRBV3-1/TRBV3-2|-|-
TGTGCCAGCAGTCTCTCGGGTGAGCAGTTCTTC
CASSLSGEQFF
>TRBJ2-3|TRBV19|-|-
TGTGCCAGCAGGACTCAAGTACAGTCGAATACGCAGTATTTT
CASRTQVQSNTQYF
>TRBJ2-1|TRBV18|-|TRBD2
TGTGCCAGCTCACATGGGACTAGGGACGTGAATGAGCAGTTCTTC
CASSHGTRDVNEQFF
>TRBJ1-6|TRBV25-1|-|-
TGTGCCAGCAGTGAAGGGTTCGGCAGGCGGGATAATTCACCCCTCCACTTT
CASSEGFGRRDNSPLHF
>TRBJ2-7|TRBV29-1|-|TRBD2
TGCAGCGCCCTAAGCGGGAGAAGCTACGAGCAGTACTTC
CSALSGRSYEQYF
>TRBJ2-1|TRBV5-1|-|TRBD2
TGCGCCAGCAGCTTCTCTAGCGGGGTAGGGGCACGGGAGCAGTTCTTC
CASSFSSGVGAREQFF
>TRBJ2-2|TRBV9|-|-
TGTGCCAGCAGCCCCCTCCCCGGGGAGCTGTTTTTT
CASSPLPGELFF
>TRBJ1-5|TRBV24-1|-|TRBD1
TGTGCCACCGGGGGACAGCTCAATCAGCCCCAGCATTTT
CATGGQLNQPQHF
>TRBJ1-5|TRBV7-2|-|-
TGTGCCAGCAGCTTATCAGGGGCTGGCAATCAGCCCCAGCATTTT
CASSLSGAGNQPQHF
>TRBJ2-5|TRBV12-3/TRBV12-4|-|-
TGTGCCAGCAGTTTCCAGGGGTCCGAGACCCAGTACTTC
CASSFQGSETQYF
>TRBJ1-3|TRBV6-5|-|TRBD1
TGTGCCAGCAGCAAAGACAGGGCGCGGGACACCATATATTTT
CASSKDRARDTIYF
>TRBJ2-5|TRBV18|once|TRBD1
TGTGCCAGCTCACCACCGGGGACAGTCCAAGAGACCCAGTACTTC
CASSPPGTVQETQYF
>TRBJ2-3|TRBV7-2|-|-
TGTGCCAGCAGGGAGACTAGTGGGGATACGCAGTATTTT
CASRETSGDTQYF
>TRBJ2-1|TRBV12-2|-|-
TGTGCAAGTCGCCCGATTAGACTAGCGGACAACAATGAGCAGTTCTTC
CASRPIRLADNNEQFF
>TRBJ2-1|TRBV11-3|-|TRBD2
TGTGCCAGCAGCATATCACCCCATAGCGGGACCGGCGATGAGCAGTTCTTC
CASSISPHSGTGDEQFF
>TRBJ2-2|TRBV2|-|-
TGTGCCAGCAGATGGACAGCCGGCGGGGAGCTGTTTTTT
CASRWTAGGELFF
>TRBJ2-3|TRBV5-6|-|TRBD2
TGTGCCAGCAGCTCCGGGACTACTAGCACAGATACGCAGTATTTT
CASSSGTTSTDTQYF